The 17 T cell receptor beta chains listed next were all sequenced from one sample in a study of beta chain features in type 1 diabetes. What was sequenced were expressed TCRB transcripts, since all of the isolated RNA had been reverse transcribed. Sequencing used immunoSEQ multiplex PCR; TCRdb keeps in-frame clones, though not all of them. The repertoire holds just over 600,000 clones, with 15% to 17% as singletons. The material sequenced was naive CD4+ T cells from blood. Receptors originate from a young man in good health.

V is TRBV6-5 and J is TRBJ2-2; D ambiguous. The length of the CDR3 is 15 residues. CDR1 and CDR2 from the germline V gene are MNHEY and SVGAGI. V was pared by 5 bases and J by 0 bases, with 10 bases between. CDR3 coding DNA: TGTGCCAGCAGTAGTCTACCGACGAACACCGGGGAGCTGTTTTTT. Its protein is CASSSLPTNTGELFF.

This clone showed up just a few times. CDR3 nucleotides: TGTGCCAGCAGTACCGAAAGTGGCAGACAAGAGACCCAGTACTTC. Amino acids: CASSTESGRQETQYF. This rearrangement joins TRBV2 to TRBJ2-5; D ambiguous. V lost 5 bases, J lost 2 bases, and 15 bases lay in between. The germline gives CDR1 SNHLY, CDR2 FYNNEI. This CDR3 has 15 residues.

The chain has TRBV4-1 and TRBJ2-1, with TRBD2 identical over 10 bases. The V segment lost 0 bases and the J segment 9 bases; nucleotides outside the gene matches: 8. CDR3 size: 16 residues. Germline CDR1 and CDR2: MGHRA and YSYEKL. The CDR3 DNA reads as TGCGCCAGCAGCCAAGATCTTGAGCGGGGGGGCGCTGAGCAGTTCTTC. Translating it yields CASSQDLERGGAEQFF.

The chain employs TRBV7-9 and TRBJ1-1; the D is unclear. Trimming removed 5 bases from V and 1 base from J, with 14 bases in between. There are 15 residues in the CDR3. Germline V CDR1 and CDR2: SEHNR, FQNEAQ (reference sequence). CDR3 amino acids: CASSLQRVSNTEAFF. The CDR3 region has the DNA TGTGCCAGCAGCCTACAACGGGTTTCGAACACTGAAGCTTTCTTT.

The chain has TRBV6-6 and TRBJ2-1; possibly TRBD2 for D (6 bases). With 4 bases removed from V and 2 bases from J, the gap between germline ends came to 15 bases. The CDR3 has 16 residues. Per germline, CDR1 MNHNY and CDR2 SVGAGI (reference sequence). The CDR3 sequence: CASSFREQRTYNEQFF. The CDR3 nucleotides read TGTGCCAGCAGTTTTCGGGAGCAACGAACCTACAATGAGCAGTTCTTC.

This chain joins TRBV4-2 and TRBJ1-5; TRBD1 matches 7 bases. The CDR3 covers 15 residues. Germline values: CDR1 LGHNA, CDR2 YNFKEQ. Unmatched junction bases numbered 4, after V lost 0 bases and J lost 5 bases. DNA for the CDR3: TGTGCCAGCAGCCAAGACGGCAGGGGGGATCAGCCCCAGCATTTT. It encodes CASSQDGRGDQPQHF.

The genes are TRBV7-3 and TRBJ2-7, with D unclear. The CDR3 has 13 residues. V lost 2 bases and J lost 5, with 10 bases in between. Germline V lookup: CDR1 SGHTA, CDR2 FQGTGA. This chain's CDR3 is CASSLGVWDEQYF. DNA for the CDR3: TGTGCCAGCAGCTTAGGCGTTTGGGACGAGCAGTACTTC.

A few counts support this clone. This rearrangement joins TRBV4-3 to TRBJ2-3, with D hard to call. CDR1 is LGHNA and CDR2 is YSLEER in the germline V gene. The CDR3 contains 13 residues. V lost 0 bases and J 7 bases, leaving 8 bases between the germline ends. The CDR3 reads CASSQDYGHTQYF. The CDR3 coding sequence is TGCGCCAGCAGCCAAGATTATGGGCATACGCAGTATTTT.

CDR3 DNA sequence: TGTGCCATCAGGGGACAGGGCTCTGAAGCTTTCTTT. This codes for CAIRGQGSEAFF. V gene TRBV10-3 combines with J gene TRBJ1-1, with TRBD1 matching over 9 bases. V was pared by 6 bases and J by 6 bases, with 2 bases of the junction left unmatched. The CDR3 length is 12 residues. The germline V gene encodes CDR1 ENHRY and CDR2 SYGVKD.

This clone came up a few times. This chain joins TRBV5-1 and TRBJ2-7; 8 bases are shared with TRBD1. V shed 1 base, J shed 0 bases, and the junction held 6 bases outside the gene matches. CDR3 length: 16 amino acids. Looked up from germline, CDR1 is SGHRS and CDR2 is YFSETQ. Here the CDR3 reads CASSLTRGPSSYEQYF. The CDR3 DNA sequence: TGCGCCAGCAGCTTGACCAGGGGGCCCTCCTCCTACGAGCAGTACTTC.

V usage is TRBV4-1 and J usage is TRBJ2-4, with unresolved D. The CDR3 totals 16 residues. V was shortened by 1 base and J by 1 base, with 11 bases between the two germline ends. Germline CDR1 reads MGHRA; CDR2 reads YSYEKL. CDR3 loop: CASSQGPGSAKNIQYF. DNA for the CDR3: TGCGCCAGCAGCCAAGGGCCGGGCTCCGCCAAAAACATTCAGTACTTC.

The chain has TRBV28 and TRBJ2-7; tentative D call: TRBD2 (6 bases). This CDR3 contains 18 residues. Trimming took 5 bases from V and 2 from J, leaving 25 bases between them. Germline CDR1 MDHEN, CDR2 SYDVKM. The CDR3 loop is CASSPAPSGTHATYEQYF. CDR3 sequence (DNA): TGTGCCAGCAGTCCAGCGCCGTCCGGGACTCACGCCACCTACGAGCAGTACTTC. The entire variable domain, with the rest obtained from reference TRBV28 and TRBJ2-7, is as follows: DVKVTQSSRYLVKRTGEKVFLECVQDMDHENMFWYRQDPGLGLRLIYFSYDVKMKEKGDIPEGYSVSREKKERFSLILESASTNQTSMYLCASSPAPSGTHATYEQYFGPGTRLTVT.

The chain employs TRBV12-2 and TRBJ2-7; TRBD1 is taken as the D call from the table, unchecked against the DNA. TRBV12-2 is a listed pseudogene. The CDR3 runs 13 residues. The DNA of the CDR3 is TGTGCAAGTCGCTTAGGACAGAGCTACGAGCAGTACTTC. Translating gives CASRLGQSYEQYF.

This sequence joins TRBV6-6 and TRBJ2-2, with no clear D. The length of the CDR3 is 12 residues. Germline values: CDR1 MNHNY, CDR2 SVGAGI (reference sequence). V lost 6 bases to trimming and J lost 5 bases, with 7 bases between them. Written as DNA, the CDR3 is TGTGCCAGCAGAGGTAGAACCGGGGAGCTGTTTTTT. This gives the protein CASRGRTGELFF.

The chain links TRBV15 to TRBJ1-5; D is perhaps TRBD1 (5 bases). The germline V gene encodes CDR1 LNHNV and CDR2 YYDKDF (reference sequence). The CDR3 consists of 16 residues. Trimming left V 3 bases short and J 3 bases short, with 15 bases between. The CDR3 DNA reads TGTGCCACCAGCAGGACCCCGGGGCTATACAATCAGCCCCAGCATTTT. Residues: CATSRTPGLYNQPQHF.

The V gene is TRBV5-1, the J gene TRBJ2-1; 7 bases fit TRBD2. Germline CDR1 is SGHRS and CDR2 is YFSETQ. This CDR3 is 15 amino acids long. V was clipped by 6 bases and J by 7 bases; unmatched bases: 13. CDR3 in amino acids: CASIRRPEAGNEQFF. CDR3 nucleotide sequence: TGCGCCAGCATCCGCCGGCCCGAAGCGGGAAATGAGCAGTTCTTC.

This clone was found a few times. This chain links TRBV5-6 with TRBJ1-1; D is unresolved. The CDR3 consists of 14 residues. Germline V CDR1 and CDR2: SGHDT, YYEEEE. V lost 3 bases and J 11 bases, leaving 20 bases between the germline ends. The CDR3 DNA is TGTGCCAGCAGCTCTTTAGTTGGGAGGGAAATCGCTTTCTTT. It is translated as CASSSLVGREIAFF.